This T cell receptor (beta chain) was recorded in a study of blood T cells in healthy people across ages. A J-beta primer mix and a sample-barcoded 5' primer were used in a second PCR of roughly 6 to 11 cycles. TCRdb passed the 5' RACE reads through MiXCR, listing each CDR3 protein once. The table lists 1.4 million to 1.5 million distinct CDR3 sequences, approximately 38% of them singletons, with 7.9% in the top ten. This clonotype was seen a few times. The sample was blood. The receptor was derived from a woman aged 18-35 years in good health.

CDR3 bases: TGCAGTGCTAGAGGGGAAGGCGAAGGGCATACCCCCTACGAGCAGTACTTC. Amino acid sequence: CSARGEGEGHTPYEQYF. The chain uses TRBV20-1 and TRBJ2-7; D call uncertain. V lost 1 base, J lost 2 bases, and 21 bases lay in between. Germline V gene lookup returns CDR1 DFQATT and CDR2 SNEGSKA (reference sequence). The CDR3 runs 17 residues.